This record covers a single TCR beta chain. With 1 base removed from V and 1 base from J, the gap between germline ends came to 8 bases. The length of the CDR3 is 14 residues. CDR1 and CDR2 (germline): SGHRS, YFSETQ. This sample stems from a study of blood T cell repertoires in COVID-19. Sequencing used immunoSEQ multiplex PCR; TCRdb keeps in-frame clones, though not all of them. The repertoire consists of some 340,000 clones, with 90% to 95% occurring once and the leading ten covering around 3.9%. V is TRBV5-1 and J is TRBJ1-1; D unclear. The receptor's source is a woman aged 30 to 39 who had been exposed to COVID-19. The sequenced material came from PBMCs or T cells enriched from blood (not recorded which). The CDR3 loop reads CASSLTEANTEAFF. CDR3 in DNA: TGCGCCAGCAGCTTGACGGAGGCGAACACTGAAGCTTTCTTT. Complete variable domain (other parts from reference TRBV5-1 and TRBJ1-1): KAGVTQTPRYLIKTRGQQVTLSCSPISGHRSVSWYQQTPGQGLQFLFEYFSETQRNKGNFPGRFSGRQFSNSRSEMNVSTLELGDSALYLCASSLTEANTEAFFGQGTRLTVV.